The 9 T cell receptor beta chains given below trace back to one sample, sequenced in a study of blood T cell repertoires in COVID-19 (dated by TCRdb to 2020 to 2022). Library creation used the immunoSEQ multiplex PCR assay. What TCRdb holds here is the immuneACCESS table cut down to in-frame rearrangements. Part of the clones is not present; checked against another copy, under half of the missing clones reflect an unresolved V gene, and the others are unexplained. Present in this sample are more than 95,000 clones, almost 80% of which were seen just once. The ten largest clones capture 25% of the sample. The source material was peripheral blood. These receptors were taken from a human donor in a cohort sampled during active COVID-19.

CDR3 sequence: CASSQDYGGGAYEQYF. CDR3 in DNA: TGTGCCAGCAGCCAAGATTACGGCGGGGGGGCCTACGAGCAGTACTTC. The J gene is TRBJ2-7, the V gene TRBV4-2, with 9 bases lining up with TRBD2. Germline CDR1 is LGHNA and CDR2 is YNFKEQ. Trimming removed 0 bases from V and 2 bases from J; junction bases left unmatched: 5. The CDR3 loop spans 16 amino acids.

V is TRBV4-3 and J is TRBJ2-7; D might be TRBD1 (6 bases). The V end was cut by 1 base, the J end by 5 bases, with 18 bases between. CDR1 and CDR2 from the germline V gene are LGHNA and YSLEER. This CDR3 is built from 16 residues. The CDR3 bases are TGCGCCAGCAGCCAAGCGGGTGGGCTCAGGGGTGACGAGCAGTACTTC. Protein product: CASSQAGGLRGDEQYF.

The CDR3 loop is CASSLPASTLSYTF. CDR3 in DNA: TGTGCCAGCAGCCTACCTGCGAGTACTCTAAGCTACACCTTC. This chain uses TRBV28 with TRBJ1-2, with no clear D. Deletions cut 6 bases from V and 9 bases from J, with 20 bases between. The CDR3 runs 14 residues. Germline V CDR1 and CDR2: MDHEN, SYDVKM.

The chain combines TRBV4-1 with TRBJ2-5; D is unresolved. Deletions cut 1 base from V and 0 bases from J, with 3 bases between. The germline gives CDR1 MGHRA, CDR2 YSYEKL. The CDR3 is 13 residues long. CDR3 amino acids: CASSQVYQETQYF. In DNA, the CDR3 is TGCGCCAGCAGCCAAGTCTACCAAGAGACCCAGTACTTC.

The chain is built from TRBV5-1 and TRBJ2-7; D is ambiguous. V lost 6 bases, J lost 4 bases, and 11 bases lay in between. Germline V gene lookup returns CDR1 SGHRS and CDR2 YFSETQ. The CDR3 totals 12 residues. The CDR3 here is CASNSLGYEQYF. The CDR3, as DNA: TGCGCCAGCAACTCCCTAGGTTACGAGCAGTACTTC.

This clone has only a few counts. The CDR3 coding sequence is TGTGCCAGCAGCCCCGACATAGGGGGGAACACTGAAGCTTTCTTT. This translates into CASSPDIGGNTEAFF. The V call is TRBV7-2, the J call TRBJ1-1; tentative D call: TRBD1 (6 bases). The CDR3 length is 15 residues. Trimming removed 5 bases at V and 1 base at J, with 14 bases between. Germline lookup yields CDR1 SGHTA and CDR2 FQGNSA.

The rearrangement joins TRBV9 to TRBJ2-1, with unresolved D. V dropped 4 bases and J dropped 8 bases, with 13 bases sitting between them. Per the germline V gene, CDR1 is SGDLS and CDR2 is YYNGEE. This CDR3 is built from 13 residues. CDR3 coding DNA: TGTGCCAGCAGCCCAACTACCGCCCATGAGCAGTTCTTC. It specifies CASSPTTAHEQFF.

This sequence joins TRBV6-2 or TRBV6-3 and TRBJ2-4; D might be TRBD2 (5 bases). The CDR3 runs to 15 residues. From germline, CDR1 is MNHEY and CDR2 SVGEGT. Trimming took 0 bases from V and 9 from J, leaving 15 bases between them. The CDR3 loop is CASSYSVTGAGIQYF. CDR3 in DNA: TGTGCCAGCAGTTACTCGGTAACGGGCGCGGGCATTCAGTACTTC.

This chain connects TRBV7-3 to TRBJ2-1; TRBD1 agrees at 11 bases. The length of the CDR3 is 15 residues. Germline V gene sequence: CDR1 SGHTA, CDR2 FQGTGA. The V gene end was trimmed by 3 bases and the J gene end by 8 bases; junction bases not matched to a gene: 6. CDR3 sequence (DNA): TGTGCCAGCAGCTTTACCGGGACAGGGGGATATGAGCAGTTCTTC. It is translated as CASSFTGTGGYEQFF.